The source of this T cell receptor (beta chain) is a study of graft-versus-host responses after intestinal transplantation. Overall study context: Transplants were multivisceral, liver-intestinal, or isolated intestinal. For two to three years after anti-thymocyte globulin induction, all recipients took tacrolimus and steroids. Study results and caveats: Peak circulating GvH clone levels were associated with early post-transplant HvG declines. The authors found GvH clones in recipient marrow, some appearing first in ileum or blood.

This table comes from immunoSEQ multiplex PCR, and its TCRdb copy is limited to in-frame clones, with some not included. The repertoire has under 100,000 clones, 90% of them found once; the top ten carry 15% to 20%. Germline CDR1 is SGDLS and CDR2 is YYNGEE. The trim removed 0 bases at V and 1 base at J, leaving 3 bases unmatched. This CDR3 is built from 15 residues. With respect to this clone: Its matching antigen is unknown. Other DNA sequences within the sample encode an identical CDR3.

The chain joins TRBV9 to TRBJ1-1; 7 nucleotides agree with TRBD1. The clonotype was recovered from a human patient who received an intestinal transplant, so some T cells may come from the graft donor. The sample here was PBMCs, taken 450 to 480 days after intestinal transplant. The CDR3 region has the DNA TGTGCCAGCAGCGTAGTAGGGACAGCGAACACTGAAGCTTTCTTT. This encodes CASSVVGTANTEAFF.